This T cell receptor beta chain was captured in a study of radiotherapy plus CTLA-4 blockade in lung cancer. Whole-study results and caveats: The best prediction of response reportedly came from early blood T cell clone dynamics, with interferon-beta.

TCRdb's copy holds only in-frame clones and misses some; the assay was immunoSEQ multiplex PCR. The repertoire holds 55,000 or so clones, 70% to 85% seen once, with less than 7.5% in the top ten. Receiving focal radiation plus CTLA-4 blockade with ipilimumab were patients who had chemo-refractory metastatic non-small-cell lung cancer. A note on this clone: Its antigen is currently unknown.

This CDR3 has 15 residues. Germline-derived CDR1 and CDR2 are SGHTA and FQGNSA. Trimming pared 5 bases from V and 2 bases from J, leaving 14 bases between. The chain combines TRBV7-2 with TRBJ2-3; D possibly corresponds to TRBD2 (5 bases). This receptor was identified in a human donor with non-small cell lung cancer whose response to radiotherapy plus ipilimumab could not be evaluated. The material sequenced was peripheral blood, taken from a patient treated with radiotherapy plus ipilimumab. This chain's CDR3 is CASSPTRLATDTQYF. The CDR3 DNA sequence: TGTGCCAGCAGCCCAACTAGGTTGGCCACAGATACGCAGTATTTT.